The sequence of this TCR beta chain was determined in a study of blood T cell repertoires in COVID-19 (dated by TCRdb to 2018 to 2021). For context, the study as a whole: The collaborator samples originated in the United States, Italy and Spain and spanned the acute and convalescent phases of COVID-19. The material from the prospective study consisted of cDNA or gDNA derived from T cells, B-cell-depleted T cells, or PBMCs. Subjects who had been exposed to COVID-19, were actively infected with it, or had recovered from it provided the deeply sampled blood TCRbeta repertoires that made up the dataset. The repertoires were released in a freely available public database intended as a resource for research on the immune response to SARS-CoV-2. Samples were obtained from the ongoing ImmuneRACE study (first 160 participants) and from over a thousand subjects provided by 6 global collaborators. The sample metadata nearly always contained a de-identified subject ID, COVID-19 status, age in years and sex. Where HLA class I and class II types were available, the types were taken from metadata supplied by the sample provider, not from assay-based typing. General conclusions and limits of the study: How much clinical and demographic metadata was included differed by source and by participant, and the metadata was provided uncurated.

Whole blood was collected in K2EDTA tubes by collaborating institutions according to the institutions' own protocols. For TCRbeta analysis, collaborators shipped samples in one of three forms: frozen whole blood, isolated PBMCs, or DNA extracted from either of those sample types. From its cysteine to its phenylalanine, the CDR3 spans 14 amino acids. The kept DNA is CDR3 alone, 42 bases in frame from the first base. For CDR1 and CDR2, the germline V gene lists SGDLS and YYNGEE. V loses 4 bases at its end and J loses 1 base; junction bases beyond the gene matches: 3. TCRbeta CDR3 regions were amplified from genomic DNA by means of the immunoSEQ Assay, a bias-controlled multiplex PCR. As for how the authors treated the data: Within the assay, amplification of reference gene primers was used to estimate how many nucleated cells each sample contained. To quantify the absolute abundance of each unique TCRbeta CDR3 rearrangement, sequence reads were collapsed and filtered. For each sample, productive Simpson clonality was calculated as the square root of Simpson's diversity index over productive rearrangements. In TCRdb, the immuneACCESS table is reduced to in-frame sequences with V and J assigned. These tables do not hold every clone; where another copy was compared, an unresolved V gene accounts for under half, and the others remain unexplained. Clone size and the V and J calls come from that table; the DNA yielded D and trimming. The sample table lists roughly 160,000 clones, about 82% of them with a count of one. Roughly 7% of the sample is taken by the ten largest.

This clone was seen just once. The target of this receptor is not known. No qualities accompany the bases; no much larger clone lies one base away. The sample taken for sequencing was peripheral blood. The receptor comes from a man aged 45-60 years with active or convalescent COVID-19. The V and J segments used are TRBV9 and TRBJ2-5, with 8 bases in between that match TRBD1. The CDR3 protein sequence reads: CASSPDRGQETQYF. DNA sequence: TGTGCCAGCAGCCCCGACAGGGGCCAAGAGACCCAGTACTTC.